Each of the 11 T cell receptor beta chains below was sequenced from the same sample in a study of blood T cell repertoires in COVID-19. Produced via immunoSEQ multiplex PCR; TCRdb's table is partial and in-frame only. The sample holds around 100,000 clones, about 86% seen once. The specimen sequenced was peripheral blood. Receptors were obtained from a human donor in a cohort sampled during active COVID-19.

The V and J genes are TRBV7-2 and TRBJ2-7; a weak D match, TRBD1 (5 bases). This CDR3 region has 12 residues. V was trimmed by 5 bases and J by 3 bases, leaving 8 bases between them. Germline CDR1 is SGHTA and CDR2 is FQGNSA. As DNA, the CDR3 is TGTGCCAGCAGCCCAGGGCTCTACGAGCAGTACTTC. Translating gives CASSPGLYEQYF.

The chain carries TRBV14 and TRBJ2-5; TRBD2 aligns across 13 bases. The germline gives CDR1 SGHDN, CDR2 FVKESK. The CDR3 has 16 amino acids. The trim removed 3 bases at V and 2 bases at J, leaving 3 bases unmatched. The CDR3 sequence: CASSQMGLAGQETQYF. The CDR3 DNA follows: TGTGCCAGCAGCCAGATGGGACTAGCGGGACAAGAGACCCAGTACTTC.

The chain combines TRBV7-2 with TRBJ1-4; D is uncertain. V lost 4 bases to trimming and J lost 3 bases, with 15 bases between them. CDR1 is SGHTA and CDR2 is FQGNSA in the germline V gene. CDR3 length equals 16 residues. CDR3 DNA sequence: TGTGCCAGCAGCTCGGATCCGGGGTTGGCTAATGAAAAACTGTTTTTT. This translates into CASSSDPGLANEKLFF.

The chain couples TRBV7-2 to TRBJ2-2; unclear D gene. This CDR3 has 14 amino acids. The germline V and J ends were trimmed by 5 bases and 5 bases, with 12 bases remaining between them. CDR1 and CDR2 from the germline V gene are SGHTA and FQGNSA. The chain's CDR3 is CASSPAPRTGELFF. DNA of the CDR3: TGTGCCAGCAGCCCCGCCCCCAGGACCGGGGAGCTGTTTTTT.

The rearrangement joins TRBV7-9 to TRBJ2-7; 11 bases line up with TRBD2. V shed 6 bases, J shed 6 bases, and the junction held 10 bases outside the gene matches. The CDR3 extends over 15 amino acids. Germline V gives CDR1 SEHNR, CDR2 FQNEAQ (reference sequence). CDR3 loop: CASRFPGLADGEQYF. For the CDR3, the DNA is TGTGCCAGCAGGTTCCCGGGACTAGCGGATGGCGAGCAGTACTTC.

CDR3 coding DNA: TGTGCCAGCAGCTTGGGTCAGGAATTATACGAGCAGTACTTC. Amino acid sequence: CASSLGQELYEQYF. This chain links TRBV5-6 with TRBJ2-7; D gene unclear. V lost 0 bases, J lost 4 bases, and 11 bases lay in between. Per germline, CDR1 SGHDT and CDR2 YYEEEE. The CDR3 length is 14 residues.

DNA for the CDR3: TGTGCCAGCAGCCCCGGGACTAGCGGGAGCCTGGAGACGTTCTTC. Translating it yields CASSPGTSGSLETFF. This rearrangement joins TRBV7-2 to TRBJ2-1; TRBD2 agrees at 14 bases. Trimming removed 5 bases from V and 15 bases from J; junction bases left unmatched: 12. This CDR3 spans 15 amino acids. Germline-derived CDR1 and CDR2 are SGHTA and FQGNSA.

CDR3 residues: CASSRFLTELSGNTIYF. CDR3 nucleotides: TGTGCCAGCAGCCGGTTTTTAACCGAACTCTCTGGAAACACCATATATTTT. The chain has TRBV3-1 (or the pseudogene TRBV3-2) and TRBJ1-3; D remains unclear. V was clipped by 4 bases and J by 0 bases, with 16 bases between them. This CDR3 comprises 17 residues. Germline values: CDR1 LGHDT, CDR2 YNNKEL (reference sequence).

The chain links TRBV5-1 to TRBJ2-1; D possibly corresponds to TRBD2 (5 bases). Germline lookup yields CDR1 SGHRS and CDR2 YFSETQ. This CDR3 is 16 amino acids long. Trimming stripped 4 bases from V and 5 bases from J, with 19 bases between. CDR3 DNA sequence: TGCGCCAGCAGCCCATTTAGACGGGGTTCGGACAATGAGCAGTTCTTC. Its translation is CASSPFRRGSDNEQFF.

The chain combines TRBV19 with TRBJ2-3, with TRBD2 identical over 8 bases. Germline V gene lookup returns CDR1 LNHDA and CDR2 SQIVND (reference sequence). The CDR3 sequence is 16 residues long. With V trimmed by 6 bases and J by 2 bases, 10 bases remained unmatched. CDR3 in amino acids: CASREISGKDTDTQYF. For the CDR3, the DNA is TGTGCCAGTAGGGAGATTAGCGGGAAGGACACAGATACGCAGTATTTT.

The CDR3 bases are TGCGCCAGCAGCTTGTCGGGGACTAGCGGTCTTATCACGGAGACCCAGTACTTC. It is translated as CASSLSGTSGLITETQYF. V is TRBV5-1 and J is TRBJ2-5, with 11 bases that match TRBD2. CDR1 SGHRS and CDR2 YFSETQ come from the germline V gene. The CDR3 runs 18 residues. Losses at the gene ends were 1 base for V and 5 bases for J; bases not matched to a gene: 13.